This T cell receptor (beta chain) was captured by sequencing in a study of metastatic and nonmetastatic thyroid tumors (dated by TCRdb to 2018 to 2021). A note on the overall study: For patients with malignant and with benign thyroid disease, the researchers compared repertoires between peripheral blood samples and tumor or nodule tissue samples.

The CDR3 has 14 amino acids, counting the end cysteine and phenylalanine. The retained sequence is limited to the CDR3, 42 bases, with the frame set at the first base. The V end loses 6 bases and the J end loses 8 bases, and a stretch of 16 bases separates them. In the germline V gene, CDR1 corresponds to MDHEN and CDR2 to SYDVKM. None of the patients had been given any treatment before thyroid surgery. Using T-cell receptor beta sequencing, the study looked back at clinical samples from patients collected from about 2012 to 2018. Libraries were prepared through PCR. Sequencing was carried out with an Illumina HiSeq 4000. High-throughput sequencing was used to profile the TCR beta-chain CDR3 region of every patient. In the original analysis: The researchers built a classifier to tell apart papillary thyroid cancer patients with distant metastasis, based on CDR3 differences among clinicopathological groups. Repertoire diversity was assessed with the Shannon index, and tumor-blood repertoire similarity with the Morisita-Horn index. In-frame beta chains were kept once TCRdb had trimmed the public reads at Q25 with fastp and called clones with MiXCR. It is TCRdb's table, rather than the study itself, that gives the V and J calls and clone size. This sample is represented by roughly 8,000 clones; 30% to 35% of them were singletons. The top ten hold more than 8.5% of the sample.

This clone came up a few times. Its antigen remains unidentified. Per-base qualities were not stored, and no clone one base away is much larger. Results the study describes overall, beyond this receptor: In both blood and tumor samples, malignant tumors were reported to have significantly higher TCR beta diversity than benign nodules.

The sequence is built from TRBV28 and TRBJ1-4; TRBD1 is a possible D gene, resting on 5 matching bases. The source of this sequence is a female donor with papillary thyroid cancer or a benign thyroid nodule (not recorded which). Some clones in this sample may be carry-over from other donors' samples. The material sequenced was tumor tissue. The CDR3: CASSQQGTREKLFF. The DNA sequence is TGTGCCAGCAGCCAACAAGGGACGCGGGAAAAACTGTTTTTT.